The 6 T cell receptor beta chains below come from one sample, sequenced in a study of T cell responses to AZD1222 COVID-19 vaccine. The protocol was immunoSEQ multiplex PCR, while the TCRdb copy is restricted to in-frame clones and leaves out a portion. The sample consists of some 150,000 clones, 90% to 95% of them appearing once. Specimen: peripheral blood, collected on day 0 of AZD1222 vaccination. These TCRs come from an adult in good health.

This chain joins TRBV19 and TRBJ1-6; tentatively, D is TRBD1 (5 bases). Trimming cost V 3 bases and J 3 bases, with 9 bases left between them. There are 15 residues in the CDR3. Germline CDR1 and CDR2: LNHDA and SQIVND (reference sequence). The CDR3 DNA sequence: TGTGCCAGTAGTATTGGGACCTACTATAATTCACCCCTCCACTTT. This sequence encodes CASSIGTYYNSPLHF. Variable domain in full (rest from reference TRBV19 and TRBJ1-6): DGGITQSPKYLFRKEGQNVTLSCEQNLNHDAMYWYRQDPGQGLRLIYYSQIVNDFQKGDIAEGYSVSREKKESFPLTVTSAQKNPTAFYLCASSIGTYYNSPLHFGNGTRLTVT.

The chain recombines TRBV5-1 with TRBJ2-3; 7 bases agree with TRBD1. The CDR3 runs to 16 residues. Losses at the gene ends were 2 bases for V and 4 bases for J; bases not matched to a gene: 10. Germline CDR1 and CDR2: SGHRS and YFSETQ. The CDR3 DNA sequence: TGCGCCAGCAGCTTCACCGGGACAGCGACGGCAGATACGCAGTATTTT. Translated: CASSFTGTATADTQYF.

The J gene is TRBJ1-5, the V gene TRBV3-1 (or the pseudogene TRBV3-2), with TRBD1 as a possible D gene (6 bases). Germline V gene lookup returns CDR1 LGHDT and CDR2 YNNKEL (reference sequence). CDR3 length: 15 amino acids. With 1 base removed from V and 4 bases from J, the gap between germline ends came to 11 bases. CDR3 bases: TGTGCCAGCAGCCAAGGAGTGGGGGCGAATCAGCCCCAGCATTTT. It encodes CASSQGVGANQPQHF.

The rearrangement links TRBV4-3 to TRBJ1-1; D gene ambiguous. The CDR3 is 14 amino acids. V dropped 4 bases and J dropped 1 base, with 10 bases sitting between them. Germline V gene sequence: CDR1 LGHNA, CDR2 YSLEER. The CDR3 is CASSPLGRNTEAFF. CDR3 coding DNA: TGCGCCAGCAGCCCCCTCGGACGGAACACTGAAGCTTTCTTT.

The genes are TRBV4-3 and TRBJ1-1, with 10 bases aligning to TRBD1. CDR3 length equals 15 residues. The junction had 6 bases not matched to a gene; V was cut back by 5 bases and J by 3 bases. Germline V gives CDR1 LGHNA, CDR2 YSLEER. The CDR3 spells CASSFRTGGHTEAFF. CDR3 DNA sequence: TGCGCCAGCAGCTTTCGGACAGGGGGGCACACTGAAGCTTTCTTT.

This sequence joins TRBV30 and TRBJ2-7, with a possible D match to TRBD1 (6 bases). V was trimmed by 3 bases and J by 5 bases, leaving 17 bases between them. The germline gives CDR1 GTSNPN, CDR2 SVGIG (reference sequence). This CDR3 is built from 14 residues. CDR3 amino acids: CAWRVGRGKDEQYF. CDR3 nucleotides: TGTGCCTGGAGAGTGGGCAGGGGAAAAGACGAGCAGTACTTC.